Sequencing of this T cell receptor (beta chain) was carried out in a study of blood T cells in healthy people across ages. V lost 8 bases, J lost 7 bases, and 9 bases stayed unmatched. From germline, CDR1 is ENHRY and CDR2 SYGVKD. This CDR3 has 14 residues. Study-level findings and limits: As age increased, TCR beta diversity per million T cells fell in a roughly linear fashion. Diversity figures derived from one million T cells were judged to underestimate the true value. Researchers report that TCR beta diversity correlated strongly with naive T cell percentage.

The authors isolated at least 6 million PBMCs per sample. A sample-barcoded 5' primer and a J-beta primer mix were used in a second PCR of about 7 to 11 cycles. TCRdb reanalysed the 5' RACE reads using MiXCR and keeps one entry per CDR3 protein. Of about 780,000 distinct CDR3 sequences in the sample, about half were seen once. As to this clonotype: The antigen remains unidentified.

The material sequenced was blood. This chain joins TRBV10-3 and TRBJ2-3, with 10 positions matching TRBD2. This sequence originates from a man older than 75 in good health. CDR3 loop: CAIASGRALNTQYF. CDR3 DNA sequence: TGTGCCATCGCAAGCGGGAGGGCCCTAAATACGCAGTATTTT.